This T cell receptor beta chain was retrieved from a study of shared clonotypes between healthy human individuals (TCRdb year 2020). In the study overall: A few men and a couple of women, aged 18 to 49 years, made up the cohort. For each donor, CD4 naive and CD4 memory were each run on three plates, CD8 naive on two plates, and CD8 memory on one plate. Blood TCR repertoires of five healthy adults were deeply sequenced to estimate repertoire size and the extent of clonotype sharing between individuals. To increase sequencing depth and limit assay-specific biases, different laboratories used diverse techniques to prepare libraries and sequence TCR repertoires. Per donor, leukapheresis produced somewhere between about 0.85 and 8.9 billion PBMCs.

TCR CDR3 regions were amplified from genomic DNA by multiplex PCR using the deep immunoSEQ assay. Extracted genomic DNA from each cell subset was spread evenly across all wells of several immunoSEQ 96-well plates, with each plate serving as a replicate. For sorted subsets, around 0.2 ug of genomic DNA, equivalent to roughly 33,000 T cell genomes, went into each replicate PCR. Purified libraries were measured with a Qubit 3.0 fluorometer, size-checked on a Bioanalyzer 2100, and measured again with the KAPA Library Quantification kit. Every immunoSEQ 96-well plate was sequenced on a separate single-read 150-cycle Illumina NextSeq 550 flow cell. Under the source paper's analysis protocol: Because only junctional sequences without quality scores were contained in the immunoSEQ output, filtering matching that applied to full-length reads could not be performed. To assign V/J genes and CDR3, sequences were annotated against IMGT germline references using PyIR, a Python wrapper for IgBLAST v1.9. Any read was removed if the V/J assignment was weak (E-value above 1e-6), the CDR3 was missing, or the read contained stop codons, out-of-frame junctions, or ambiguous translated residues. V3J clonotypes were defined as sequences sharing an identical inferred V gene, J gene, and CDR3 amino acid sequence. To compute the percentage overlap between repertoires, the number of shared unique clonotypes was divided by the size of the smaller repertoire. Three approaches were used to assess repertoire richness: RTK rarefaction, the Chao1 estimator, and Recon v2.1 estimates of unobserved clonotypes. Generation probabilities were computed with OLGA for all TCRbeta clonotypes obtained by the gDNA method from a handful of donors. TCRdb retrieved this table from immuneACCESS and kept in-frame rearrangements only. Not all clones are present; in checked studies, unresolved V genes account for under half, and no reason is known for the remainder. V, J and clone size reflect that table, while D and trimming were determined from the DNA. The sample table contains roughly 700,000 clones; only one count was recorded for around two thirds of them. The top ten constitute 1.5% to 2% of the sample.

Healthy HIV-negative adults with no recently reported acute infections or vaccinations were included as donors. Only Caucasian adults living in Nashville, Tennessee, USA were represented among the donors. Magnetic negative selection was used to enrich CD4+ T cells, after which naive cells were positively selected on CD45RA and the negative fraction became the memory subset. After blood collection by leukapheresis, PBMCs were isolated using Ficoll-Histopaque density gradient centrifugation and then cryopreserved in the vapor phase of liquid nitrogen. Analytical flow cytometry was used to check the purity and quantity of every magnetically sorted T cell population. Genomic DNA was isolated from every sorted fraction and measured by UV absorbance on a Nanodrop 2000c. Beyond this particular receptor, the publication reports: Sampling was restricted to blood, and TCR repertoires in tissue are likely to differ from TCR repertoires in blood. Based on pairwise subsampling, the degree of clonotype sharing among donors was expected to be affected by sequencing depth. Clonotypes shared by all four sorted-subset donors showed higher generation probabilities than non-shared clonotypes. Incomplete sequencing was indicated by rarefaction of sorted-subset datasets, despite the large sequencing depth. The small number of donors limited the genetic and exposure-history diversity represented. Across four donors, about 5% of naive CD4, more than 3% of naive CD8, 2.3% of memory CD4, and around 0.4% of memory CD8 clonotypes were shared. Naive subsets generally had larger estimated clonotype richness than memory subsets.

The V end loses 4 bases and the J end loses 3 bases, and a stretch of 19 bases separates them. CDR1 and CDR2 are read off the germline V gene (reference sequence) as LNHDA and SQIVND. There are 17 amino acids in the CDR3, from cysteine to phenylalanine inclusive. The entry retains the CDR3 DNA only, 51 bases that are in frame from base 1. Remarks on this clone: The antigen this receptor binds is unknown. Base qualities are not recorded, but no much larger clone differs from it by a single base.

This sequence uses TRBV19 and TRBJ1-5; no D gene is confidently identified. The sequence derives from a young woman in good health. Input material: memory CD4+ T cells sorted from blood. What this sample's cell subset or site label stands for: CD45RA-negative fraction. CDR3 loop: CASSTLSVSSLNQPQHF. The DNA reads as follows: TGTGCCAGTAGTACTCTATCGGTGTCTTCACTCAATCAGCCCCAGCATTTT.